The rows below give T cell receptor beta chains drawn from one sample of a study of control samples from healthy donors and cancer patients. The method was immunoSEQ multiplex PCR; TCRdb's version includes in-frame clones alone and lacks a portion of them. This table has more than 75,000 clones, 75% to 85% appearing once. Sequencing was performed on blood. These TCRs come from a woman in her 30s in good health. Each CDR3 is given with its conserved first and last residue. D genes are given only for firm matches. Only part of the rows carry a size: once, few, many, or a class if the clone is expanded.

v_gene: TRBV3-1/TRBV3-2; d_gene: NA; abundance: NA; j_gene: TRBJ1-2; CDR3nt: TGTGCCAGCAGCCAAGTTTTCCGGGCGGGAGGCTACACCTTC; CDR3aa: CASSQVFRAGGYTF
v_gene: TRBV12-2; d_gene: NA; abundance: NA; j_gene: TRBJ1-1; CDR3nt: TGTGCAAGTCGCCACGCCGCCTCGGACAGGGGGCCTGAAGCTTTCTTT; CDR3aa: CASRHAASDRGPEAFF
v_gene: TRBV19; d_gene: NA; abundance: NA; j_gene: TRBJ1-1; CDR3nt: TGTGCCAGTAGCATATACAAGAACACTGAAGCTTTCTTT; CDR3aa: CASSIYKNTEAFF
v_gene: TRBV6-4; d_gene: NA; abundance: many; j_gene: TRBJ2-2; CDR3nt: TGTGCCAGCAGTGAACAAAGGGGGGCGAACACCGGGGAGCTGTTTTTT; CDR3aa: CASSEQRGANTGELFF
v_gene: TRBV19; d_gene: TRBD1; abundance: NA; j_gene: TRBJ2-2; CDR3nt: TGTGCCAGTAGGACAGGGGGTTTAACCGGGGAGCTGTTTTTT; CDR3aa: CASRTGGLTGELFF
v_gene: TRBV19; d_gene: NA; abundance: NA; j_gene: TRBJ2-7; CDR3nt: TGTGCCAGTAGTATCCGTGGGGGAAACTACGAGCAGTACTTC; CDR3aa: CASSIRGGNYEQYF
v_gene: TRBV5-6; d_gene: TRBD1; abundance: NA; j_gene: TRBJ2-7; CDR3nt: TGTGCCAGCAGTCCGGACAGGGGGGCCTACGAGCAGTACTTC; CDR3aa: CASSPDRGAYEQYF
v_gene: TRBV6-2/TRBV6-3; d_gene: TRBD1; abundance: NA; j_gene: TRBJ2-1; CDR3nt: TGTGCCAGCAGTTACTTCCGGACAGGTAGCTCCTACAATGAGCAGTTCTTC; CDR3aa: CASSYFRTGSSYNEQFF
v_gene: TRBV7-9; d_gene: NA; abundance: NA; j_gene: TRBJ2-5; CDR3nt: TGTGCCAGCAGCTTAGCAGGACCGACCGGCGTAGAGACCCAGTACTTC; CDR3aa: CASSLAGPTGVETQYF
v_gene: TRBV19; d_gene: TRBD2; abundance: few; j_gene: TRBJ2-1; CDR3nt: TGTGCCAGTAGTATAGGGACTAGCGGGGGTCTTGAGCAGTTCTTC; CDR3aa: CASSIGTSGGLEQFF
v_gene: TRBV11-2; d_gene: TRBD1; abundance: NA; j_gene: TRBJ2-3; CDR3nt: TGTGCCAGCAGGTTCGGGACAGGGGTGGATACGCAGTATTTT; CDR3aa: CASRFGTGVDTQYF
v_gene: TRBV19; d_gene: NA; abundance: NA; j_gene: TRBJ1-4; CDR3nt: TGTGCCAGTAGTATAGACGGAATCCCAACTAATGAAAAACTGTTTTTT; CDR3aa: CASSIDGIPTNEKLFF
v_gene: TRBV18; d_gene: TRBD1; abundance: NA; j_gene: TRBJ1-2; CDR3nt: TGTGCCAGCTCAACCGGGACAGGGGCCTATGGCTACACCTTC; CDR3aa: CASSTGTGAYGYTF
v_gene: TRBV7-2; d_gene: TRBD2; abundance: NA; j_gene: TRBJ2-1; CDR3nt: TGTGCCAGCAGCTTAGCGCGGACTAGCGATGAGCAGTTCTTC; CDR3aa: CASSLARTSDEQFF
v_gene: TRBV16; d_gene: NA; abundance: NA; j_gene: TRBJ1-5; CDR3nt: TGTGCCAGCAGCCCCGGAGGGGGGAGCAATCAGCCCCAGCATTTT; CDR3aa: CASSPGGGSNQPQHF
v_gene: TRBV7-8; d_gene: NA; abundance: NA; j_gene: TRBJ1-1; CDR3nt: TGTGCCAGCAGCTTAATTCGGGAAAACACTGAAGCTTTCTTT; CDR3aa: CASSLIRENTEAFF
v_gene: TRBV4-1; d_gene: NA; abundance: NA; j_gene: TRBJ1-3; CDR3nt: TGCGCCAGCAGCCAACTCCATACAGGTTACTCTGGAAACACCATATATTTT; CDR3aa: CASSQLHTGYSGNTIYF
v_gene: TRBV2; d_gene: TRBD2; abundance: NA; j_gene: TRBJ2-2; CDR3nt: TGTGCCAGCAGTGAAGTGCACCGGGGACTAGCGGGGGCCTCGAACACCGGGGAGCTGTTTTTT; CDR3aa: CASSEVHRGLAGASNTGELFF
v_gene: TRBV20-1; d_gene: TRBD2; abundance: once; j_gene: TRBJ2-3; CDR3nt: TGCAGTGCTAGTAGGACTAGCGGGGCCATGAATACGCAGTATTTT; CDR3aa: CSASRTSGAMNTQYF
v_gene: TRBV18; d_gene: NA; abundance: NA; j_gene: TRBJ1-3; CDR3nt: TGTGCCAGCTCACCAACCCAGCCTGGCTCTGGAAACACCATATATTTT; CDR3aa: CASSPTQPGSGNTIYF
v_gene: TRBV29-1; d_gene: NA; abundance: few; j_gene: TRBJ2-1; CDR3nt: TGCAGCCTCTCCGGGAGATTCCTCAATGAGCAGTTCTTC; CDR3aa: CSLSGRFLNEQFF
v_gene: TRBV7-9; d_gene: NA; abundance: NA; j_gene: TRBJ2-2; CDR3nt: TGTGCCAGCAGCCTTGGAAACCGGGTCCAGAACACCGGGGAGCTGTTTTTT; CDR3aa: CASSLGNRVQNTGELFF
v_gene: TRBV14; d_gene: TRBD1; abundance: NA; j_gene: TRBJ2-3; CDR3nt: TGTGCCAGCAGCCGGGCGACAGGGGTTGTCACAGATACGCAGTATTTT; CDR3aa: CASSRATGVVTDTQYF
v_gene: TRBV4-2; d_gene: TRBD1; abundance: NA; j_gene: TRBJ2-3; CDR3nt: TGTGCCAGCAGCCTCCGGGACAGGGAAAATACGCAGTATTTT; CDR3aa: CASSLRDRENTQYF